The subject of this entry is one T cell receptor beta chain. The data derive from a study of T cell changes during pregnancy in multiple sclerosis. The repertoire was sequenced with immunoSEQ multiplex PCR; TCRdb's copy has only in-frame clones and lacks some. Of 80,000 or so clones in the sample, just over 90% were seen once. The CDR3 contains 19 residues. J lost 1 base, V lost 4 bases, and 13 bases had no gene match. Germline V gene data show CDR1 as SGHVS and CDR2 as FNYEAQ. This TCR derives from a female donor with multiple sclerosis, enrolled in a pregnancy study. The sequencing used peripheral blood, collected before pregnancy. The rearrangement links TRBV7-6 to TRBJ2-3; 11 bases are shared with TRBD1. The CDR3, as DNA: TGTGCCAGCAGCTCCCCTGTCCCGGGACAGGGGGGTGGCACAGATACGCAGTATTTT. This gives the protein CASSSPVPGQGGGTDTQYF.